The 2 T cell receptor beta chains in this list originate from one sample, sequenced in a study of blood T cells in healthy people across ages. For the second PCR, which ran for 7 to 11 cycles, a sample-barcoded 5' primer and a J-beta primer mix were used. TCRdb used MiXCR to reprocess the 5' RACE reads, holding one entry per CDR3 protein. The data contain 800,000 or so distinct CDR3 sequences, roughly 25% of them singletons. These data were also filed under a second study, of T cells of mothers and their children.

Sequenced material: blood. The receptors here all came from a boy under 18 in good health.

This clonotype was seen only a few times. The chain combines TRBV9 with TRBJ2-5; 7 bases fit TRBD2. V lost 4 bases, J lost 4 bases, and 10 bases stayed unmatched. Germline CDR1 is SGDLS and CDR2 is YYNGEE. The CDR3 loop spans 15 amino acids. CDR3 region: CASSPNGGRAETQYF. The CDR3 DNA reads TGTGCCAGCAGCCCCAATGGGGGGAGGGCAGAGACCCAGTACTTC.

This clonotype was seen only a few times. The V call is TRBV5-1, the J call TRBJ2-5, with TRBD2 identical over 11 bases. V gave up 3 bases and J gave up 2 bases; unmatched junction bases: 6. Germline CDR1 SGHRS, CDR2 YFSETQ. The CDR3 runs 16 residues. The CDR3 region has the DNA TGCGCCAGCAGCTCGGGGACTAGCGGACCGCAAGAGACCCAGTACTTC. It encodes CASSSGTSGPQETQYF.